This T cell receptor beta chain emerged from a study of breast tumors, draining lymph nodes, adjacent tissues. Axillary draining lymph nodes of breast cancer patients supplied the node samples. Study results and limitations: Tumor TCR diversity was below lymph nodes but above nontumor tissue.

This clonotype occurred many times. Its antigen is undetermined. After removal of 1 base from V and 4 bases from J, the junction contained 8 bases not matched to a gene. The CDR3 is 16 amino acids. CDR1 and CDR2 from the germline V gene are SGHTA and FQGTGA. TCRdb re-derived calls from the multiplex PCR reads in MiXCR, one entry per CDR3 protein. The table has roughly 120,000 distinct CDR3 sequences, about 20% seen once. The chain combines TRBV7-3 with TRBJ2-3; 7 positions match TRBD2. The sequence was obtained from a female donor with breast cancer. Some clones in this sample may be carry-over from other donors' samples. Input material: axillary lymph node tissue. Here the CDR3 reads CASSLIAGATSDTQYF. CDR3 sequence (DNA): TGTGCCAGCAGCTTAATTGCGGGAGCAACCTCAGATACGCAGTATTTT.